This note documents a single T cell receptor (beta chain) sequence. Its antigen is currently unknown. The source of the sample is a study of CD8 T cells in ankylosing spondylitis. The CDR3 is 14 amino acids. The germline V and J ends were trimmed by 2 bases and 7 bases, with 15 bases remaining between them. Germline V lookup: CDR1 MNHEY, CDR2 SVGEGT. Each CDR3 protein gets one entry after TCRdb re-called the 5' RACE reads with MiXCR. The data show 450,000 to 550,000 distinct CDR3 sequences, roughly 5.2% seen once. Overall study results and limits: Disease-associated clones were CD8+ and fairly uncommon in peripheral blood. Among TCR beta sequences, a motif of under ten highly homologous variants appeared characteristic of ankylosing spondylitis blood. The study looked at matched synovial fluid samples from ankylosing spondylitis patients. Disease-linked clones were reported to be significantly enriched there.

This TCR came from a male donor with ankylosing spondylitis. The rearrangement links TRBV6-2 or TRBV6-3 to TRBJ2-7, with D tentatively TRBD1 (6 bases). The sequenced material came from blood, either unsorted or a sorted T cell fraction (not recorded which). CDR3 loop: CASSYAGGLREQYF. The CDR3 region has the DNA TGTGCCAGCAGTTACGCTGGGGGCCTCCGTGAGCAGTACTTC.